Below, 18 T cell receptor beta chains from the same sample are listed, as sequenced in a study of early T cells in non-severe SARS-CoV-2 infection. A single record per CDR3 protein comes from TCRdb applying MiXCR to the 5' RACE reads. The data contain roughly 56,000 distinct CDR3 sequences, roughly 13% of them seen just once; the ten biggest clones take up 9.5% to 10%. What was sequenced was whole blood. The source is an adult who was a healthcare worker with PCR-confirmed SARS-CoV-2 infection or an uninfected control (not recorded which).

Here the CDR3 DNA reads TGCAGCGTTAAACCGGGACAGGGGGCATCAGATACGCAGTATTTT. This gives the protein CSVKPGQGASDTQYF. V usage is TRBV29-1 and J usage is TRBJ2-3; 12 bases align to TRBD1. Trimming at V came to 5 bases and at J to 4 bases, leaving 7 bases not matched to a gene. Germline-derived CDR1 and CDR2 are SQVTM and ANQGSEA. The CDR3 length is 15 residues.

The table lists this clonotype with many counts. The chain couples TRBV5-1 to TRBJ1-6, with 7 bases that match TRBD1. V trimming: 4 bases; J trimming: 7 bases; junction bases outside the gene matches: 8. CDR3 length: 15 residues. CDR1 SGHRS and CDR2 YFSETQ come from the germline V gene. CDR3 protein: CASSPWTGGNSPLHF. The CDR3 nucleotides are TGCGCCAGCAGCCCGTGGACAGGTGGAAATTCACCCCTCCACTTT.

The sample holds many counts of this clonotype. The chain recombines TRBV20-1 with TRBJ2-1; possibly TRBD2 for D (6 bases). Germline CDR1 reads DFQATT; CDR2 reads SNEGSKA (reference sequence). The CDR3 is 13 amino acids. With 6 bases removed from V and 2 bases from J, the gap between germline ends came to 11 bases. CDR3 bases: TGCAGTGCAGACGGGGGACCCTACAATGAGCAGTTCTTC. Its translation: CSADGGPYNEQFF.

This clonotype was counted ten times or more. The chain uses TRBV28 and TRBJ2-3, with D possibly being TRBD1 or TRBD2 (5 bases each). V was trimmed by 3 bases and J by 5 bases, leaving 15 bases between them. CDR3 length: 15 amino acids. CDR1 MDHEN and CDR2 SYDVKM come from the germline V gene. CDR3 residues: CASSFIIPGRDTQYF. The DNA of the CDR3 is TGTGCCAGCAGTTTCATAATCCCGGGACGAGATACGCAGTATTTT.

This clonotype was picked up many times. The CDR3 nucleotides are TGTGCCAGCAGTCCCACCCATGCGGGACAGGCTCTCACAGATACGCAGTATTTT. It encodes CASSPTHAGQALTDTQYF. The chain is built from TRBV12-3 or TRBV12-4 and TRBJ2-3; the match to TRBD1 covers 8 bases. Trimming at V came to 5 bases and at J to 2 bases, leaving 15 bases not matched to a gene. This CDR3 has 18 residues.

The chain uses TRBV6-5 and TRBJ1-1; D not resolved. The CDR3 extends over 14 amino acids. V lost 2 bases, J lost 5 bases, and 12 bases lay in between. From germline, CDR1 is MNHEY and CDR2 SVGAGI. CDR3 sequence (DNA): TGTGCCAGCAGTTACGAGGGAGGTGGGACTGAAGCTTTCTTT. This codes for CASSYEGGGTEAFF.

The sample holds many counts of this clonotype. The V call is TRBV11-1, the J call TRBJ2-1; D may be TRBD2 (5 bases). Germline loops: CDR1 SGHAT, CDR2 FQDESV (reference sequence). Trimming stripped 8 bases from V and 5 bases from J, with 16 bases between. The CDR3 loop spans 14 amino acids. In nucleotides, the CDR3 is TGTGCCAGCGGTCCCGGGAAGGGTCACAATGAGCAGTTCTTC. Translating gives CASGPGKGHNEQFF.

V and J are TRBV6-1 and TRBJ1-1; D is undetermined. Trimming took off 6 bases at V and 3 bases at J, with 5 bases between the two ends. Germline-derived CDR1 and CDR2 are MNHNS and SASEGT. This CDR3 comprises 11 residues. CDR3 sequence (DNA): TGTGCCAGCAGGCCGTACACTGAAGCTTTCTTT. Its protein is CASRPYTEAFF.

This clonotype was counted ten times or more. CDR3 region: CSARQGSNSPLHF. The CDR3 DNA follows: TGCAGTGCCAGACAGGGTAGTAATTCACCCCTCCACTTT. This rearrangement joins TRBV20-1 to TRBJ1-6; 7 bases align to TRBD1. CDR3 length: 13 residues. The V and J ends lost 6 bases and 6 bases, in that order; junction bases with no gene match: 5. Germline lookup yields CDR1 DFQATT and CDR2 SNEGSKA (reference sequence).

The CDR3 DNA reads TGCGCCACCCCGGGGTACACCATATATTTT. It specifies CATPGYTIYF. The V gene is TRBV5-1, the J gene TRBJ1-3; D gene ambiguous. V dropped 9 bases and J dropped 8 bases, with 9 bases sitting between them. The CDR3 runs to 10 residues. Per germline, CDR1 SGHRS and CDR2 YFSETQ. Variable domain in full (rest from reference TRBV5-1 and TRBJ1-3): KAGVTQTPRYLIKTRGQQVTLSCSPISGHRSVSWYQQTPGQGLQFLFEYFSETQRNKGNFPGRFSGRQFSNSRSEMNVSTLELGDSALYLCATPGYTIYFGEGSWLTVV.

The CDR3 spells CASSSPGQGTEAFF. DNA of the CDR3: TGTGCCAGCAGCTCACCGGGACAGGGGACTGAAGCTTTCTTT. The chain couples TRBV7-9 to TRBJ1-1; the match to TRBD1 covers 10 bases. J gave up 5 bases and V 4 bases, and 4 bases lay outside the gene matches. The CDR3 spans 14 residues. The germline CDR1 and CDR2 sequences are SEHNR and FQNEAQ (reference sequence).

Many counts were recorded for this clonotype. V and J are TRBV12-3 or TRBV12-4 and TRBJ1-5; no firm D call. This CDR3 is built from 17 residues. The V end lost 5 bases, the J end lost 2 bases, and 19 bases lay between the germline ends. The CDR3 is CASSDPGLPAGNQPQHF. DNA of the CDR3: TGTGCCAGCAGTGATCCGGGCCTACCAGCGGGCAATCAGCCCCAGCATTTT.

Comment on this clonotype: The junction departs from germline at one end; a sequencing error may be responsible. The V and J genes are TRBV5-6 and TRBJ1-4, with D tentatively TRBD1 (6 bases). The CDR3 consists of 15 residues. CDR1 and CDR2 from the germline V gene are SGHDT and YYEEEE. The CDR3 sequence: CVSSLYATGGEKLFF. In DNA, the CDR3 is TGTGTCAGCAGCTTGTACGCGACAGGTGGTGAAAAACTGTTTTTT.

The table lists this clonotype with a count of one. A much bigger clone sits one base away, suggesting this may be a read error. This rearrangement joins TRBV7-9 to TRBJ2-2, with TRBD2 as a possible D gene (5 bases). This CDR3 has 16 amino acids. CDR1 and CDR2 from the germline V gene are SEHNR and FQNEAQ (reference sequence). Trimming took off 5 bases at V and 5 bases at J, with 18 bases between the two ends. The CDR3 reads CASSPTRGDGTGELFF. The CDR3 region has the DNA TGTGCCAGCAGCCCCACTCGGGGAGATGGAACCGGGGAGCTGTTTTTT.

This clonotype has a handful of counts. The chain has TRBV2 and TRBJ1-5; 9 bases match TRBD1. The CDR3 has 14 amino acids. Trimming removed 6 bases from V and 6 bases from J; junction bases left unmatched: 6. Germline lookup yields CDR1 SNHLY and CDR2 FYNNEI. CDR3 sequence reads: CASRGDRESQPQHF. The CDR3 DNA follows: TGTGCCAGCAGGGGGGACAGGGAGAGTCAGCCCCAGCATTTT.

This clonotype appeared many times. V and J are TRBV24-1 and TRBJ1-2, with D unclear. V was trimmed by 6 bases and J by 7 bases, leaving 14 bases between them. Germline CDR1 is KGHDR and CDR2 is SFDVKD. The CDR3 extends over 13 amino acids. This CDR3 reads CATSSRGVGGYTF. CDR3 DNA sequence: TGTGCCACCAGTTCTCGGGGAGTTGGTGGCTACACCTTC.

This clonotype has just a few counts. The chain recombines TRBV7-8 with TRBJ1-6; weak D call: TRBD1 (6 bases). Trimming took off 3 bases at V and 3 bases at J, with 15 bases between the two ends. In germline, CDR1 is SGHVS, CDR2 FQNEAQ. This CDR3 spans 17 amino acids. The CDR3 loop is CASSLKGGGHYNSPLHF. The CDR3 nucleotides read TGTGCCAGCAGCTTGAAGGGGGGCGGTCACTATAATTCACCCCTCCACTTT.

In this sample, this clonotype turned up many times. The genes are TRBV7-9 and TRBJ2-3; 13 nucleotides line up with TRBD2. Trimming cost V 1 base and J 6 bases; bases outside gene matches: 4. This CDR3 region has 16 residues. The germline V gene encodes CDR1 SEHNR and CDR2 FQNEAQ (reference sequence). The CDR3 DNA reads TGTGCCAGCAGCTTAGGACTAGCGGGAGGTTGGGATACGCAGTATTTT. Protein sequence: CASSLGLAGGWDTQYF.